The clone carrying this T cell receptor (beta chain) was counted a single time. As handled by the study authors: Reference gene primer amplification gave nucleated cell count estimates. The data were produced by immunoSEQ multiplex PCR, yet TCRdb's version contains in-frame clones alone and is incomplete. V and J calls and clone size are as listed in that table; D and trimming were resolved from the DNA. The sample yields tens of thousands of clones, 92% seen once. These data are taken from a study of blood T cell repertoires in COVID-19. Study as a whole: T cells, B-cell-depleted T cells, or PBMCs supplied cDNA or gDNA.

The CDR3 covers 15 residues. Germline loops: CDR1 SGDLS, CDR2 YYNGEE. The V gene lost 3 bases and the J gene lost 2 bases, with 12 bases spanning the gap. The chain employs TRBV9 and TRBJ2-1; possibly TRBD2 for D (6 bases). The TCR sequence derives from a man between 50 and 59 years old with active COVID-19. The sequenced material came from peripheral blood. The DNA of the CDR3 is TGTGCCAGCAGCGGCGGCGGGGCGGCCTACAATGAGCAGTTCTTC. Protein sequence: CASSGGGAAYNEQFF.